Shown below are 5 T cell receptor beta chains from a single sample sequenced in a study of cytomegalovirus exposure and HLA in healthy donors. The study ran its PCR with 60 Vbeta and 13 Jbeta primers. Assay used: immunoSEQ multiplex PCR; TCRdb lists only in-frame clones, some missing. This repertoire includes 100,000 to 150,000 clones. Sequencing input: PBMCs. All receptors come from a middle-aged man in good health and CMV-seronegative.

Worth noting for this clone: Within the sample, other DNA sequences also encode this same CDR3. The chain has TRBV5-6 and TRBJ2-1; 9 nucleotides align to TRBD2. Germline V gene lookup returns CDR1 SGHDT and CDR2 YYEEEE. J was trimmed by 7 bases and V by 4 bases; bases with no gene match: 9. The length of the CDR3 is 15 residues. The chain's CDR3 is CASSLLAGKGNEQFF. CDR3 sequence (DNA): TGTGCCAGCAGCCTACTAGCGGGTAAGGGGAATGAGCAGTTCTTC.

The chain recombines TRBV7-8 with TRBJ1-2; tentative D call: TRBD1 (5 bases). V shed 2 bases and J shed 5 bases, with 12 bases lying between them. CDR3 length: 14 amino acids. Per the germline V gene, CDR1 is SGHVS and CDR2 is FQNEAQ. The CDR3 bases are TGTGCCAGCAGCTTAACGACAGACTCTTATGGCTACACCTTC. It codes for CASSLTTDSYGYTF.

The chain uses TRBV7-9 and TRBJ2-1; 11 bases line up with TRBD2. CDR3 length: 16 amino acids. Germline-derived CDR1 and CDR2 are SEHNR and FQNEAQ (reference sequence). The V and J ends lost 0 bases and 8 bases, in that order; junction bases with no gene match: 6. CDR3 DNA sequence: TGTGCCAGCAGCTTAGCGAGTAGCGGGAGGGTGGATGAGCAGTTCTTC. It encodes CASSLASSGRVDEQFF. Drawing the rest from reference TRBV7-9 and TRBJ2-1, the complete variable domain is DTGVSQNPRHKITKRGQNVTFRCDPISEHNRLYWYRQTLGQGPEFLTYFQNEAQLEKSRLLSDRFSAERPKGSFSTLEIQRTEQGDSAMYLCASSLASSGRVDEQFFGPGTRLTVL.

V is TRBV5-4 and J is TRBJ2-5, with 9 bases aligning to TRBD1. Looked up from germline, CDR1 is SGHNT and CDR2 is YYREEE (reference sequence). CDR3 size: 15 residues. J lost 4 bases, V lost 3 bases, and 7 bases had no gene match. The CDR3: CASSSGTGYGETQYF. The CDR3 DNA reads as TGTGCCAGCAGCTCCGGGACAGGGTATGGAGAGACCCAGTACTTC. Filled out from reference TRBV5-4 and TRBJ2-5, the complete variable domain reads ETGVTQSPTHLIKTRGQQVTLRCSSQSGHNTVSWYQQALGQGPQFIFQYYREEENGRGNFPPRFSGLQFPNYSSELNVNALELDDSALYLCASSSGTGYGETQYFGPGTRLLVL.

CDR3 loop: CSVTTYEQYF. DNA for the CDR3: TGCAGCGTTACAACCTACGAGCAGTACTTC. The chain carries TRBV29-1 and TRBJ2-7; D uncertain. This CDR3 region has 10 residues. The V end was cut by 5 bases, the J end by 2 bases, with 4 bases between. Germline V CDR1 and CDR2: SQVTM, ANQGSEA.